A selection of T cell receptor beta chains follows, all from one sample in a study of blood T cells in healthy people across ages. TCRdb re-analysed the 5' RACE reads in MiXCR, keeping a single row per CDR3 protein. The repertoire holds about 540,000 distinct CDR3 sequences, with 20% to 30% as singletons. These records were also assigned to another study, of T cells of mothers and their children.

Sequencing was done on a sample of blood. These receptors came from a boy between 10 and 17 years old in good health. Both conserved end residues are part of each CDR3. Fields, in order: V gene, J gene, clone size, D gene, CDR3 protein, CDR3 DNA. The D gene is left open where the match is weak. Not all rows give a size; the values are once, few, many and, for expanded clones, a class.

TRBV29-1	TRBJ2-3	NA	NA	CSVEVNRAPDTQYF	TGCAGCGTTGAGGTGAATCGCGCGCCAGATACGCAGTATTTT
TRBV11-2	TRBJ2-5	many	TRBD2	CASSAGLFQETQYF	TGTGCCAGCAGCGCGGGACTATTCCAAGAGACCCAGTACTTC
TRBV27	TRBJ2-2	few	NA	CASSLVAGLENTGELFF	TGTGCCAGCAGTTTAGTCGCCGGACTTGAGAACACCGGGGAGCTGTTTTTT
TRBV6-5	TRBJ2-2	few	NA	CASSYDRSNTGELFF	TGTGCCAGCAGTTACGACAGATCGAACACCGGGGAGCTGTTTTTT
TRBV20-1	TRBJ2-5	few	TRBD2	CSARDSGGAFVYETQYF	TGCAGTGCTAGGGATAGCGGGGGGGCCTTCGTGTACGAGACCCAGTACTTC
TRBV4-3	TRBJ2-5	few	NA	CASSQDGGRGQETQYF	TGCGCCAGCAGCCAGGATGGGGGGAGAGGGCAAGAGACCCAGTACTTC
TRBV7-2	TRBJ2-5	NA	TRBD2	CASSLLGRAGGPKTQYF	TGTGCCAGCAGCTTATTGGGTCGAGCGGGGGGGCCAAAGACCCAGTACTTC
TRBV3-1	TRBJ1-2	NA	TRBD1	CASSQGRQGTSPFYGYTF	TGTGCCAGCAGCCAAGGGAGACAGGGTACATCGCCTTTCTATGGCTACACCTTC
TRBV28	TRBJ2-4	few	TRBD2	CASSLGLAGGEWNIQYF	TGTGCCAGCAGTCTTGGACTAGCGGGGGGAGAGTGGAACATTCAGTACTTC
TRBV28	TRBJ1-4	many	NA	CASTPQYRWGKLFF	TGTGCCAGCACCCCCCAGTACAGGTGGGGAAAACTGTTTTTT
TRBV29-1	TRBJ2-7	many	NA	CSAAAGKVSYEQYF	TGCAGCGCAGCCGCGGGGAAAGTCTCCTACGAGCAGTACTTC
TRBV24-1	TRBJ2-1	few	NA	CATSPPGHEQFF	TGTGCCACCAGCCCCCCGGGACACGAGCAGTTCTTC
TRBV20-1	TRBJ2-3	few	NA	CSARDRGLATDTQYF	TGCAGTGCTAGAGATCGAGGGCTAGCGACGGATACGCAGTATTTT
TRBV20-1	TRBJ2-3	few	TRBD2	CSASRREGDTQYF	TGCAGTGCTAGTCGGCGGGAGGGAGATACGCAGTATTTT
TRBV7-3	TRBJ2-6	many	TRBD2	CASSAWGGKSGANVLTF	TGTGCCAGCAGCGCATGGGGGGGAAAATCTGGGGCCAACGTCCTGACTTTC
TRBV29-1	TRBJ2-7	few	TRBD1	CSVRTGKGSYEQYF	TGCAGCGTTCGGACAGGGAAGGGATCCTACGAGCAGTACTTC
TRBV12-3/TRBV12-4	TRBJ2-1	NA	NA	CASTVGSSYNEQFF	TGTGCCAGCACGGTTGGGTCCTCCTACAATGAGCAGTTCTTC
TRBV19	TRBJ1-1	NA	TRBD1	CASSTRGMNTEAFF	TGTGCCAGTAGTACCAGGGGGATGAACACTGAAGCTTTCTTT
TRBV3-1	TRBJ2-7	NA	NA	CASSLTGRPEQYF	TGTGCCAGCAGCTTGACAGGACGCCCCGAGCAGTACTTC
TRBV6-2/TRBV6-3	TRBJ2-5	NA	NA	CASSRDSQGTQYF	TGTGCCAGCAGTCGGGACTCACAAGGGACCCAGTACTTC
TRBV9	TRBJ1-1	NA	NA	CASSVLGQGNTEAFF	TGTGCCAGCAGCGTACTGGGGCAAGGGAACACTGAAGCTTTCTTT
TRBV20-1	TRBJ1-1	few	NA	CSARDLSGTEAFF	TGCAGTGCTAGAGATCTATCCGGCACTGAAGCTTTCTTT
TRBV6-5	TRBJ2-5	few	NA	CASSYSMGRETQYF	TGTGCCAGCAGTTACTCGATGGGGCGGGAGACCCAGTACTTC
TRBV7-9	TRBJ2-1	few	TRBD2	CASSLGTRSNPNEQFF	TGTGCCAGCAGCTTAGGGACTAGGTCGAACCCCAATGAGCAGTTCTTC
TRBV19	TRBJ2-1	few	TRBD2	CASSIEGLSGRAVSSYNEQFF	TGTGCCAGTAGTATAGAGGGTCTTAGCGGGAGGGCCGTAAGCTCCTACAATGAGCAGTTCTTC